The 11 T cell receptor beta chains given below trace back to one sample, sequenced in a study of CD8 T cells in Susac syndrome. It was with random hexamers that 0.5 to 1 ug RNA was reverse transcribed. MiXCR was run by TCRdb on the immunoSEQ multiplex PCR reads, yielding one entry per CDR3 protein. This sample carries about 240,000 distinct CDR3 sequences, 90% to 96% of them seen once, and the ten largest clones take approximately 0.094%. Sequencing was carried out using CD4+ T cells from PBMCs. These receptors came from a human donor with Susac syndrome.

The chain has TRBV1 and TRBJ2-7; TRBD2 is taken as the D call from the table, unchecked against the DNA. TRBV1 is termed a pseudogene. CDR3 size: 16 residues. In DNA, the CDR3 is TGCACCAGCAGCCAATCTAGCGGGAACCGGGACTACGAGCAGTACTTC. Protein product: CTSSQSSGNRDYEQYF.

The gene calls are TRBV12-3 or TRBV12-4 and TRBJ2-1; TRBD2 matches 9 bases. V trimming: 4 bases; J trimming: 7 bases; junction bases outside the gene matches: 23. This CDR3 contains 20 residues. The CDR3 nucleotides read TGTGCCAGCAGTTCCTCGCTACTGAATAGGTTTAGCGGGAGTCTAAATGAGCAGTTCTTC. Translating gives CASSSSLLNRFSGSLNEQFF.

CDR3 in DNA: TGTGCCTGGAGTGAGGAAAATGAAAAACTGTTTTTT. Its translation: CAWSEENEKLFF. The chain links TRBV30 to TRBJ1-4, with D hard to call. The length of the CDR3 is 12 residues. Trimming took 1 base from V and 5 from J, leaving 5 bases between them. Germline V gene sequence: CDR1 GTSNPN, CDR2 SVGIG (reference sequence).

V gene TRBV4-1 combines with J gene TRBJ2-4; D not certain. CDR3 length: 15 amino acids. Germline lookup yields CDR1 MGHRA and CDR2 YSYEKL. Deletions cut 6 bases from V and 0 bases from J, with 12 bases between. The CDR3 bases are TGCGCCAGCAGGAGTCTACCATTAGCCAAAAACATTCAGTACTTC. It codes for CASRSLPLAKNIQYF.

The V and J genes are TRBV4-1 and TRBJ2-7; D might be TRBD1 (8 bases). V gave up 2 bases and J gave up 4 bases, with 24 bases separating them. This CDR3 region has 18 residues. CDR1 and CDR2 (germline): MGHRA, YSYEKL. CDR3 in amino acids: CASSQPHRGGGPLYEQYF. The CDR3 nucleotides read TGCGCCAGCAGCCAACCCCACAGGGGGGGAGGGCCGTTGTACGAGCAGTACTTC.

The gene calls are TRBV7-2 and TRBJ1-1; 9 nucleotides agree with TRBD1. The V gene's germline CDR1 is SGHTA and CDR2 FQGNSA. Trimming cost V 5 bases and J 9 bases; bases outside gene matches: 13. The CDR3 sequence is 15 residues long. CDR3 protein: CASSTRQGGTSKAFF. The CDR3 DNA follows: TGTGCCAGCAGCACCCGACAGGGGGGCACTTCAAAAGCTTTCTTT. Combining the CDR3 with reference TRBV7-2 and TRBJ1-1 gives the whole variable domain GAGVSQSPSNKVTEKGKDVELRCDPISGHTALYWYRQSLGQGLEFLIYFQGNSAPDKSGLPSDRFSAERTGGSVSTLTIQRTQQEDSAVYLCASSTRQGGTSKAFFGQGTRLTVV.

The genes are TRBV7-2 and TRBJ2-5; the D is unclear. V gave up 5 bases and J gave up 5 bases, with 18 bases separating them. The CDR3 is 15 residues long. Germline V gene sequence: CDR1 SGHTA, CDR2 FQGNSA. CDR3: CASSAQDTLWETQYF. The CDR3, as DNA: TGTGCCAGCAGCGCACAAGACACGTTATGGGAGACCCAGTACTTC.

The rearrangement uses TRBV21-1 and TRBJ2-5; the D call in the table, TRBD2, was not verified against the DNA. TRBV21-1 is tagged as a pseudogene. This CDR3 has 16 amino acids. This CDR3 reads CASSKKGEGIQETQYF. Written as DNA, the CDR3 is TGTGCCAGCAGCAAAAAGGGAGAGGGTATCCAAGAGACCCAGTACTTC.

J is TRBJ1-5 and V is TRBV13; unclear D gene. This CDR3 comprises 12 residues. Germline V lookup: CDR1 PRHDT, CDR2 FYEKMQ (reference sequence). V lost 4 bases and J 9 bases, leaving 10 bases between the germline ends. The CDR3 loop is CASSSKAGPQHF. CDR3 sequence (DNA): TGTGCCAGCAGCTCGAAGGCAGGGCCCCAGCATTTT.

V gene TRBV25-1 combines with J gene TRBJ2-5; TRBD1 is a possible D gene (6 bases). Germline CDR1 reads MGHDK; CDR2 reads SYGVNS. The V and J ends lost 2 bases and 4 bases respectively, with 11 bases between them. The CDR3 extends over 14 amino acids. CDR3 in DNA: TGTGCCAGCAGTGAACCCAACAGGGTAGAGACCCAGTACTTC. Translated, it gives CASSEPNRVETQYF.

CDR3 sequence reads: CSARLPGSDEQFF. As DNA, the CDR3 is TGCAGTGCACGTCTCCCAGGGAGCGATGAGCAGTTCTTC. This rearrangement joins TRBV20-1 to TRBJ2-1; D is perhaps TRBD1 or TRBD2 (5 bases each). The CDR3 spans 13 residues. Trimming shortened V by 6 bases and J by 8 bases, and 17 bases separated the two germline ends. Per the germline V gene, CDR1 is DFQATT and CDR2 is SNEGSKA (reference sequence).